Given below is one T cell receptor (beta chain) in context. Enrollment of patients from Seattle took place during active infection, with longitudinal follow-up. Sequenced by immunoSEQ multiplex PCR; TCRdb stores in-frame clones only, minus some. The profile shows about 430,000 clones, about 87% of them singletons. V shed 6 bases and J shed 4 bases, with 16 bases lying between them. The CDR3 is 13 amino acids. The germline V gene has CDR1 DFQATT and CDR2 SNEGSKA (reference sequence). The record originates from a study of blood T cell repertoires in COVID-19. Study at large: Italy, Spain and the United States were the sources of the convalescent and acute COVID-19 samples. T cells, B-cell-depleted T cells, or PBMCs provided the cDNA or gDNA that served as material.

The genes are TRBV20-1 and TRBJ2-7; D may be TRBD2 (5 bases). The TCR originated in a man younger than 30 with COVID-19, enrolled during active disease. Sequences were obtained from peripheral blood. CDR3 amino acids: CSASIGSEYEQYF. DNA for the CDR3: TGCAGTGCCAGTATTGGGAGTGAGTACGAGCAGTACTTC.